This T cell receptor (beta chain) comes out of a study of regulatory T cells in long-lasting Graves disease (dated by TCRdb to the early 2020s). Context from the whole study: In the newly diagnosed Graves' disease group, patients had been taking antithyroid drugs for less than 3 months. Persistent Graves' disease patients were compared with newly diagnosed Graves' disease patients by peripheral blood TCR sequencing and RNA sequencing. The study took place in China and was registered as a clinical trial. A total of about 33 samples underwent TCR sequencing, from around 13 patients with persistent Graves' disease and 20 or so patients with newly diagnosed Graves' disease. Paper-wide results and their limitations: As a limitation, the authors acknowledged that the small sample size may reduce accuracy. Persistent patients shared more public clonotypes among themselves (2,741) than newly diagnosed patients did (roughly 910). Sequencing and analysis were restricted to the TCR beta chain. Compared with newly diagnosed patients, patients with persistent Graves' disease had lower TCR Shannon entropy and fewer highly expanded clones, which suggests clonal expansion. Persistent disease showed preferential use of TRBV28, TRBJ1-2 and TRBJ2-5, whereas newly diagnosed disease favored TRBV20-1 and TRBJ2-1. Only peripheral blood was studied, because thyroid tissue, the primary lesion, was inaccessible.

Libraries were constructed by multiplex PCR. Sequencing was carried out with an Illumina HiSeq 4000. CDR3 regions were amplified by Arm-PCR with iRepertoire HTBI primers to construct TCR beta libraries. PCR products were gel purified before sequencing. The authors processed their data as follows. A total of 62 TRBV and approximately 15 TRBJ segments were identified across samples and were used for gene usage analysis of CDR3 amino acid clonotypes. COPE and FqMerger were used to merge the filtered high-quality paired reads into contigs. BLAST was used to align contigs to the IMGT TRBV, TRBD and TRBJ reference genes, and CDR3 was defined following IMGT. Any clonotype with a frequency above 0.1% was classified as a highly expanded clone. Shannon entropy was used to measure repertoire diversity, and the Gini coefficient was used to measure V-J evenness. Clonotypes shared by more than one individual were considered public. TCRdb's own reprocessing of the public reads used fastp at Q25 and MiXCR and kept productive beta chains. Each CDR3 protein appears once, grouped with its most common genes and DNA. The V and J calls come from TCRdb's annotation, not from the publication. Within this sample are 530,000 or so distinct CDR3 sequences, with 15% to 20% of them counted one time only. The ten largest clones take up approximately 12% of the sample.

Details on this clonotype: Its cognate antigen has yet to be identified. No clone much larger than this one lies a single base away; base qualities are absent.

The sample's time point, from its label and the paper: newly diagnosed GD, antithyroid drugs for less than 3 months. For both TCR sequencing and RNA sequencing, RNA was extracted from PBMCs in TRIzol. Graves' disease was diagnosed according to American Thyroid Association guidelines. Patients for the study were recruited at an endocrinology department in Xi'an, China. Each patient gave approximately 10 milliliters of peripheral blood, collected in an EDTA anticoagulant tube. Ficoll Paque Plus density gradient separation was used to isolate PBMCs, and no additional T cell sorting was done. RNA quality was checked with an Agilent 2100 Bioanalyzer and agarose gel, and concentration with a NanoDrop 2000. V has 2 bases trimmed and J has 0 bases trimmed; junction bases matching no gene number 6. Including cysteine and phenylalanine, the CDR3 has 16 amino acids. This entry keeps only the CDR3 DNA: 48 bases, framed from base 1. Per the germline V gene (reference sequence), SGHNT is the CDR1 and YYREEE is the CDR2.

This same sample was also part of a study on T cells in Graves' hyperthyroidism and ophthalmopathy. The second source states: Stable Graves' hyperthyroidism was defined as no progression to ophthalmopathy during 18 months of follow-up. Hyperthyroidism patients were newly diagnosed, had a disease duration of under 2 months, and were aged 18 to 65 years. The study excluded patients with uncontrolled infections, other autoimmune diseases, pregnancy or lactation. Diagnoses were based on clinical symptoms, serum thyroxine and TRAb, thyroid ultrasound and orbital computed tomography. For the first round of RT-PCR on the TCR CDR3, the HTBI primer set was used together with the Qiagen OneStep RT-PCR kit. Most expanded thyroid clonotypes (frequency above 0.001) were also detected in blood, suggesting blood repertoires may reflect thyroid immune responses. Ophthalmopathy was separated from stable hyperthyroidism by a 13 V-J signature model, with approximately 90% sensitivity and around 81% specificity obtained in cross-validation and 80%/75% obtained in testing. In validation, progression to ophthalmopathy was predicted by the model with 70% to 71% sensitivity and roughly 76% specificity, a median of 6.5 months before onset. TCR V-J signatures able to tell the groups apart were searched for in a discovery cohort of 95 to 100 patients, of whom more than 40 had Graves' ophthalmopathy and around 57 had stable Graves' hyperthyroidism. Whether ophthalmopathy could be predicted prospectively was tested in an independent validation cohort made up of under 20 hyperthyroidism patients plus 17 patients who later progressed to ophthalmopathy. The roughly 100 discovery patients were divided at random into training and test sets in a 7:3 ratio. Thyroid tissue and blood T-cell repertoires from several Graves' hyperthyroidism patients were also compared in the study. After sampling, hyperthyroidism patients received methimazole starting at 30 mg daily, and ophthalmopathy patients received high-dose intravenous methylprednisolone. Libraries were constructed in a second round of multiplex PCR, after which size selection and purification were performed. Paired-end sequencing of the libraries was performed with 100 bp reads on an Illumina HiSeq2000. SOAPnuke was used to process the raw data, removing reads that contained adapters or uncalled bases, had a mean Phred below 15, or lacked an exact match to the constant primer or identifier. High-quality paired reads were merged using COPE v1.2.5, and each unique nucleotide sequence was defined as a clonotype. MiTCR v1.1 was used to align the clonotypes against IMGT TRBV, TRBD and TRBJ reference segments. The analysis included only V-J combinations with a frequency above 0.0001, which together covered around 99% of the repertoires. The TCS score was defined as the ratio of F50 (clonal expansion) to E x V (chaos), calculated using BLOSUM62-based TCRdist between CDR3 peptides within each V-J. Welch's t-statistics and random forest reduced approximately 520 V-J features to 10 to 15, which were used in a naive Bayes classifier (R e1071). No statistical method was used to set the sample size in advance, and investigators knew the group allocation. According to the paper, TCR Vbeta CDR3 sequencing was carried out on 135 peripheral blood samples, which came from fewer than 50 ophthalmopathy, some 73 hyperthyroidism and about 17 progressor patients.

The starting material was peripheral blood mononuclear cells (PBMCs), obtained at new diagnosis, from a patient treated with antithyroid drugs. This clonotype was sampled from a man aged 18 to 29 with Graves disease. Donor details come from another sample of the same person, matched by shared clones. The chain is encoded by TRBV5-4 joined to TRBJ2-7; 9 bases in the junction line up with TRBD2. The CDR3 protein sequence reads: CASSLGGTSSSYEQYF. The sequenced DNA is TGTGCCAGCAGCTTAGGTGGGACTAGCAGCTCCTACGAGCAGTACTTC. The CDR3 plus the reference TRBV5-4 and TRBJ2-7 genes for the other parts give the full variable domain: ETGVTQSPTHLIKTRGQQVTLRCSSQSGHNTVSWYQQALGQGPQFIFQYYREEENGRGNFPPRFSGLQFPNYSSELNVNALELDDSALYLCASSLGGTSSSYEQYFGPGTRLTVT.